The present TCR beta chain was sequenced within a study of shared clonotypes between healthy human individuals. Genomic DNA of every subset was divided equally among multiple immunoSEQ plates. Generated by immunoSEQ multiplex PCR, the TCRdb table keeps only in-frame clones and is missing some. The sample includes about 490,000 clones, 70% to 80% seen only once; the top ten take 10% to 15%. The length of the CDR3 is 15 residues. Germline V lookup: CDR1 SGHRS, CDR2 YFSETQ. V shed 3 bases, J shed 7 bases, and the junction held 9 bases outside the gene matches. In the case of this clone: Its specificity is unknown.

General study findings and limits: Among donors, the sharing of clonotypes was expected to be influenced by sequencing depth.

The material sequenced was PBMCs. The sequence came from a woman between 40 and 50 years old in good health. Some clones in this sample may be carry-over from other donors' samples. The V call is TRBV5-1, the J call TRBJ2-5, with 10 bases matching TRBD2. CDR3 loop: CASSSDPSGSTTQYF. For the CDR3, the DNA is TGCGCCAGCAGCTCAGACCCTAGCGGGAGCACGACCCAGTACTTC. Complete variable domain (other parts from reference TRBV5-1 and TRBJ2-5): KAGVTQTPRYLIKTRGQQVTLSCSPISGHRSVSWYQQTPGQGLQFLFEYFSETQRNKGNFPGRFSGRQFSNSRSEMNVSTLELGDSALYLCASSSDPSGSTTQYFGPGTRLLVL.